The next 14 T cell receptor beta chains were all read from a single sample in a study of cytomegalovirus exposure and HLA in healthy donors. Libraries were prepared by immunoSEQ multiplex PCR; TCRdb keeps only in-frame clonotypes and omits some of them. Of 60,000 or so clones in the sample, 91% were seen once. The specimen was PBMCs. These TCRs come from a woman in her twenties or thirties in good health and CMV-seronegative.

The V call is TRBV29-1, the J call TRBJ2-1; the D gene is possibly TRBD2 (5 bases). The CDR3 is made up of 13 amino acids. V gave up 3 bases and J gave up 1 base, with 7 bases separating them. CDR1 is SQVTM, CDR2 ANQGSEA, per germline. The CDR3 DNA follows: TGCAGCGTTGAGAGGGTGTCCTACAATGAGCAGTTCTTC. Protein sequence: CSVERVSYNEQFF.

This clone has only one observation. Written as DNA, the CDR3 is TGTGCCAGTAGTATGTTTAGGAGCTCTTACGAGCAGTACTTC. This encodes CASSMFRSSYEQYF. V is TRBV19 and J is TRBJ2-7; D gene ambiguous. From germline, CDR1 is LNHDA and CDR2 SQIVND (reference sequence). V was cut by 3 bases and J by 4 bases, with 13 bases left in between. This CDR3 region has 14 residues.

This clone came up a few times. The chain joins TRBV5-4 to TRBJ1-2; 12 bases fit TRBD1. The J segment lost 6 bases and the V segment lost 3 bases, leaving 9 bases of the junction unmatched. Germline V gene sequence: CDR1 SGHNT, CDR2 YYREEE (reference sequence). The CDR3 runs to 16 residues. CDR3 loop: CASSSMGDRGLDGYTF. The DNA of the CDR3 is TGTGCCAGCAGCTCTATGGGGGACAGGGGGCTTGATGGCTACACCTTC.

In DNA form, the CDR3 reads TGTGCCAGTAGTAACAGCAGGCGCAATCAGCCCCAGCATTTT. This encodes CASSNSRRNQPQHF. The chain employs TRBV19 and TRBJ1-5; D is unresolved. Trimming took 4 bases from V and 2 from J, leaving 9 bases between them. Germline V gene data show CDR1 as LNHDA and CDR2 as SQIVND (reference sequence). The CDR3 has 14 residues.

The V gene is TRBV19, the J gene TRBJ1-2; the D gene is possibly TRBD1 (6 bases). The CDR3 consists of 13 residues. The V gene lost 2 bases and the J gene lost 5 bases, with 9 bases spanning the gap. Per the germline V gene, CDR1 is LNHDA and CDR2 is SQIVND (reference sequence). The CDR3 nucleotides are TGTGCCAGTAGTATAAGGGGGAAGTATGGCTACACCTTC. As protein: CASSIRGKYGYTF.

The chain carries TRBV5-5 and TRBJ1-5, with D perhaps TRBD1 (6 bases). The germline V and J ends were trimmed by 4 bases and 6 bases, with 20 bases remaining between them. The CDR3 length is 16 residues. Germline V gives CDR1 SGHKS, CDR2 YYEKEE (reference sequence). The CDR3 region is CASSTGQGLRGQPQHF. The CDR3 nucleotides are TGTGCCAGCAGCACTGGGCAGGGGCTACGGGGTCAGCCCCAGCATTTT.

This chain uses TRBV5-1 with TRBJ2-3; D ambiguous. There are 15 residues in the CDR3. Trimming removed 4 bases at V and 0 bases at J, with 12 bases between. CDR1 and CDR2 (germline): SGHRS, YFSETQ. The CDR3 DNA is TGCGCCAGCAGCGTAACCGGGTCGAGCACAGATACGCAGTATTTT. As protein: CASSVTGSSTDTQYF.

The DNA of the CDR3 is TGTGCCAGCAGCTTAACAGGGTCTAACTATGGCTACACCTTC. The encoded protein is CASSLTGSNYGYTF. The chain couples TRBV7-9 to TRBJ1-2, with TRBD1 as a possible D gene (6 bases). From germline, CDR1 is SEHNR and CDR2 FQNEAQ (reference sequence). This CDR3 contains 14 residues. Trimming took off 2 bases at V and 0 bases at J, with 7 bases between the two ends.

This clone was picked up one time. The V and J genes are TRBV6-5 and TRBJ2-2; perhaps TRBD1 as D (5 bases). The CDR3 is 15 residues long. Trimming shortened V by 0 bases and J by 3 bases, and 8 bases separated the two germline ends. Looked up from germline, CDR1 is MNHEY and CDR2 is SVGAGI. Here the CDR3 reads CASSYSKGYTGELFF. CDR3 sequence (DNA): TGTGCCAGCAGTTACTCGAAGGGGTACACCGGGGAGCTGTTTTTT.

The chain joins TRBV5-4 to TRBJ1-2, with 8 bases lining up with TRBD1. The germline CDR1 and CDR2 sequences are SGHNT and YYREEE (reference sequence). Trimming cost V 4 bases and J 10 bases; bases outside gene matches: 9. There are 13 residues in the CDR3. The CDR3 loop is CASSLIPGQDYTF. CDR3 in DNA: TGTGCCAGCAGCCTGATCCCGGGACAGGACTACACCTTC.

CDR3: CASSEWLAGSPGTDTQYF. The CDR3 DNA follows: TGCGCCAGCAGTGAGTGGCTAGCGGGTTCCCCCGGCACAGATACGCAGTATTTT. This chain joins TRBV10-1 and TRBJ2-3, with TRBD2 matching over 8 bases. Germline CDR1 reads WNHNN; CDR2 reads SYGVQD (reference sequence). The CDR3 has 18 amino acids. The V segment lost 1 base and the J segment 1 base; nucleotides outside the gene matches: 10.

This rearrangement joins TRBV27 to TRBJ2-7, with D possibly TRBD1 on 5 matching bases. CDR1 MNHEY and CDR2 SMNVEV come from the germline V gene (reference sequence). Trimming left V 6 bases short and J 1 base short, with 16 bases between. The CDR3 is 15 amino acids. Here the CDR3 DNA reads TGTGCCAGCAGCCCTAGACAGACTTTTTCCTACGAGCAGTACTTC. This codes for CASSPRQTFSYEQYF.

The rearrangement joins TRBV5-1 to TRBJ1-2; D might be TRBD1 (5 bases). The V end lost 3 bases, the J end lost 5 bases, and 14 bases lay between the germline ends. The CDR3 totals 14 residues. Germline V lookup: CDR1 SGHRS, CDR2 YFSETQ. CDR3 nucleotides: TGCGCCAGCAGCTATGCGGGGGTGGAGTATGGCTACACCTTC. Encoded protein: CASSYAGVEYGYTF.

The chain has TRBV13 and TRBJ2-2, with D possibly matching TRBD2 (6 bases). Germline V gene lookup returns CDR1 PRHDT and CDR2 FYEKMQ (reference sequence). This CDR3 comprises 18 residues. The V end lost 0 bases, the J end lost 2 bases, and 16 bases lay between the germline ends. CDR3: CASSLGHPREKNTGELFF. The CDR3 bases are TGTGCCAGCAGCTTAGGCCACCCACGGGAGAAAAACACCGGGGAGCTGTTTTTT.